This T cell receptor beta chain was captured in a study of identical twins. Points from the study as a whole: The study drew conclusions from cross-sectional statistical analysis, not from following the same donors. Weaker excess twin sharing was seen among beta out-of-frame sequences.

MiXCR, applied by TCRdb to the 5' RACE reads, yields one record per CDR3 protein. The sample lists roughly 750,000 distinct CDR3 sequences; 21% were seen once. Notes on this clonotype: Its target is unknown.

This sample also belongs to another study, concerning T cells expressing NK-cell markers.

Sample: PBMCs. The TCR sequence derives from a woman under 30 in good health.

CDR3 sequence (DNA): TGTGCCAGCAGCGCTAGGGGTCTGGGGACCCAGTACTTC. Its protein product is CASSARGLGTQYF. The V gene is TRBV25-1, the J gene TRBJ2-5, with D perhaps TRBD1 (5 bases). The CDR3 totals 13 residues. From germline, CDR1 is MGHDK and CDR2 SYGVNS. V gave up 6 bases and J gave up 7 bases, with 15 bases separating them.